This TCR beta chain comes out of a study of blood T cell repertoires in COVID-19. Study context: Collection of acute and convalescent COVID-19 samples took place in the United States, Italy and Spain. The analysed material was cDNA or gDNA that came from T cells, B-cell-depleted T cells, or PBMCs.

Seattle participants joined during active infection and were tracked over time. Original handling: Reference gene primer amplification yielded estimated nucleated cell counts. The assay was immunoSEQ multiplex PCR, and TCRdb's table has in-frame clones only and misses some. V, J and clone size derive from that table, while D and trimming were established from the DNA sequence. The data show about 130,000 clones, roughly 89% seen once. The receptor was isolated from a man aged 60-69 years with COVID-19, enrolled during active disease. The sequencing sample was made of peripheral blood.

The CDR3 DNA follows: TGTGCCAGCAGTGACCTGGCAGGGGCAGGTGGCTACACCTTC. As protein: CASSDLAGAGGYTF. The V and J genes are TRBV6-4 and TRBJ1-2; TRBD1 is a possible D gene (6 bases). The CDR3 covers 14 residues. Per the germline V gene, CDR1 is MRHNA and CDR2 is SNTAGT. V was shortened by 2 bases and J by 7 bases, with 14 bases between the two germline ends.